This TCR beta chain was profiled in a study of blood T cell repertoires in COVID-19. Study-level information: Sources were T cells, B-cell-depleted T cells, or PBMCs; the material itself was cDNA or gDNA.

Germline lookup yields CDR1 LNHDA and CDR2 SQIVND (reference sequence). V gave up 5 bases and J gave up 1 base; unmatched junction bases: 8. The CDR3 runs 16 residues. The authors' processing: From reference gene primer amplification, estimates of nucleated cell counts were derived. The assay was immunoSEQ multiplex PCR, and TCRdb's table has in-frame clones only and misses some. The DNA gave D and trimming, while V, J and clone size come from that table. This sample has some 65,000 clones, with 74% found just once. The chain recombines TRBV19 with TRBJ2-5; 9 positions agree with TRBD1. This sequence was found in a woman older than 75 with acute or convalescent COVID-19. Sequenced material: peripheral blood. The CDR3 here is CASSFNRGHSQETQYF. Written as DNA, the CDR3 is TGTGCCAGTAGTTTCAACAGGGGGCACTCCCAAGAGACCCAGTACTTC. Full variable domain (rest looked up from reference TRBV19 and TRBJ2-5): DGGITQSPKYLFRKEGQNVTLSCEQNLNHDAMYWYRQDPGQGLRLIYYSQIVNDFQKGDIAEGYSVSREKKESFPLTVTSAQKNPTAFYLCASSFNRGHSQETQYFGPGTRLLVL.